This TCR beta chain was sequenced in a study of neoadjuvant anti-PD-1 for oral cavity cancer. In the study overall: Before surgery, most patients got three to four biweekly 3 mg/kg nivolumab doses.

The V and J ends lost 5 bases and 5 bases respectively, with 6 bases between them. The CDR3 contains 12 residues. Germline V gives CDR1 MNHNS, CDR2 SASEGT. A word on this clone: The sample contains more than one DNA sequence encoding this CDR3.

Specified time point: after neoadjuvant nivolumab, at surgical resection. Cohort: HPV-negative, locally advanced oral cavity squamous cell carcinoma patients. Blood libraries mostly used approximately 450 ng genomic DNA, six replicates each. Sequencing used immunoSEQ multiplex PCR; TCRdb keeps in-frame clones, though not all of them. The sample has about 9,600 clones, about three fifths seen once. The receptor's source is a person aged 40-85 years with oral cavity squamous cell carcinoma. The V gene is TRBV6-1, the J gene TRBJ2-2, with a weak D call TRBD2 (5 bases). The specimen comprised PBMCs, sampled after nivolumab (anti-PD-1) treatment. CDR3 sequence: CASSRTTGELFF. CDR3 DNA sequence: TGTGCCAGCAGTCGGACTACCGGGGAGCTGTTTTTT.